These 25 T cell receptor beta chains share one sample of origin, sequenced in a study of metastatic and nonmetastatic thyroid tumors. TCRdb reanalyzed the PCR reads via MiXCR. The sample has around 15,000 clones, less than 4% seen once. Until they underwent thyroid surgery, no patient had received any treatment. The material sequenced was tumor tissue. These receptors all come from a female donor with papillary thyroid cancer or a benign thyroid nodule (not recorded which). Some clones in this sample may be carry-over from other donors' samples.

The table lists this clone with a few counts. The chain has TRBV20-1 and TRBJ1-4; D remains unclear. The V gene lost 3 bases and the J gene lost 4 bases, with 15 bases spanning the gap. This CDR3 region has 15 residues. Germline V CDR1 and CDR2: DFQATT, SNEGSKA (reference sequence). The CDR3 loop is CSASDPRGGNEKLFF. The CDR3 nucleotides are TGCAGTGCTAGTGATCCCCGGGGTGGTAATGAAAAACTGTTTTTT.

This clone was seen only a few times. The CDR3: CASSLEPQASYNEQFF. CDR3 nucleotide sequence: TGTGCCAGCAGCTTAGAACCTCAAGCCTCATACAATGAGCAGTTCTTC. This chain uses TRBV7-3 with TRBJ2-1; D remains ambiguous. The CDR3 covers 16 residues. Germline lookup yields CDR1 SGHTA and CDR2 FQGTGA. Trimming stripped 2 bases from V and 4 bases from J, with 15 bases between.

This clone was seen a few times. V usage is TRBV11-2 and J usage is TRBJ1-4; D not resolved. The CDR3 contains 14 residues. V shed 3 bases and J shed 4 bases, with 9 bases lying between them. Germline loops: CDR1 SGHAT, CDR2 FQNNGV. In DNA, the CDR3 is TGTGCCAGCAGCTTGGGCAGACATAATGAAAAACTGTTTTTT. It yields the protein CASSLGRHNEKLFF. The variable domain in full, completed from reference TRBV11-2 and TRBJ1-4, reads EAGVAQSPRYKIIEKRQSVAFWCNPISGHATLYWYQQILGQGPKLLIQFQNNGVVDDSQLPKDRFSAERLKGVDSTLKIQPAKLEDSAVYLCASSLGRHNEKLFFGSGTQLSVL.

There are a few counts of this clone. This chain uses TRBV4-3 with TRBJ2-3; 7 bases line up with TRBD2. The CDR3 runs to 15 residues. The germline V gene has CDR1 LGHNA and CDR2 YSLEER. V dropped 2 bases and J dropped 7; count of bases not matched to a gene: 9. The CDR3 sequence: CASSQQREALHTQYF. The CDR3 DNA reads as TGCGCCAGCAGCCAACAACGGGAGGCTCTCCATACGCAGTATTTT.

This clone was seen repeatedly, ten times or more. This CDR3 is CASSLGAGGPQEQYF. CDR3 in DNA: TGCGCCAGCAGCTTGGGCGCGGGAGGGCCCCAAGAGCAGTACTTC. The gene calls are TRBV5-1 and TRBJ2-7; 9 nucleotides match TRBD2. Germline trimming cut 0 bases from V and 7 bases from J; bases unmatched to any gene: 8. Per germline, CDR1 SGHRS and CDR2 YFSETQ. The CDR3 spans 15 residues.

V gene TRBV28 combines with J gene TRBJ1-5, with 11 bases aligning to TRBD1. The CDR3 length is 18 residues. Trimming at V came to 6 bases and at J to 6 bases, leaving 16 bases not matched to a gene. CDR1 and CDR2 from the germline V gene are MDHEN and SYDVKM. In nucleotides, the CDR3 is TGTGCCAGCAGACCCGGGACAGGGGGTATTTTAGGTAGTCAGCCCCAGCATTTT. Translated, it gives CASRPGTGGILGSQPQHF.

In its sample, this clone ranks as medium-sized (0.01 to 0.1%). This CDR3 is CASKEVHHSPLHF. CDR3 DNA sequence: TGTGCCAGCAAAGAAGTTCACCACTCACCCCTCCACTTT. The chain has TRBV28 and TRBJ1-6; no clear D. The V and J ends lost 7 bases and 10 bases respectively, with 14 bases between them. CDR3 length: 13 residues. Germline assignment: CDR1 MDHEN and CDR2 SYDVKM.

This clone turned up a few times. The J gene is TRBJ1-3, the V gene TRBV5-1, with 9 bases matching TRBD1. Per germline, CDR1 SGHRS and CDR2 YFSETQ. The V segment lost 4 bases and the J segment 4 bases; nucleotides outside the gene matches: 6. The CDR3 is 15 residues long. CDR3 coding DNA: TGCGCCAGCAGCCTCGGGACAGGGAACGGAAACACCATATATTTT. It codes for CASSLGTGNGNTIYF.

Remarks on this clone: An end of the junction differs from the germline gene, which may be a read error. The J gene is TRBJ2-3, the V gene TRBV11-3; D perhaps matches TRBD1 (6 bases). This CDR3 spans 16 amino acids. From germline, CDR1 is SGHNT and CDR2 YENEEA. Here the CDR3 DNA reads TGTGCCAGCAGCCAGCCCGGACAGCTAAACACAGATACGCATTATTTT. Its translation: CASSQPGQLNTDTHYF.

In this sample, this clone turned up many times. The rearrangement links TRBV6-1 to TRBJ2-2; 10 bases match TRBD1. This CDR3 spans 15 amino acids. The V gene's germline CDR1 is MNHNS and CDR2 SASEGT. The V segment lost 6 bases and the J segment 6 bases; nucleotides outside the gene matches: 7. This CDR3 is CASRVGGQGAGELFF. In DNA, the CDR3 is TGTGCCAGCAGGGTCGGAGGACAGGGGGCCGGGGAGCTGTTTTTT.

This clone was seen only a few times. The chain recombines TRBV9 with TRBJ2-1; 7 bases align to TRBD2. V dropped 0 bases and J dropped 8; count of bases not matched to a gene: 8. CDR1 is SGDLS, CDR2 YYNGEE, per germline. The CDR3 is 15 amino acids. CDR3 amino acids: CASSVVGGGSDEQFF. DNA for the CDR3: TGTGCCAGCAGCGTAGTCGGGGGAGGGTCAGATGAGCAGTTCTTC.

The CDR3 reads CASSLSVTGRTEAFF. Here the CDR3 DNA reads TGTGCCAGCAGTTTAAGTGTGACAGGGCGAACTGAAGCTTTCTTT. This chain connects TRBV27 to TRBJ1-1; 7 nucleotides align to TRBD1. There are 15 residues in the CDR3. Germline V lookup: CDR1 MNHEY, CDR2 SMNVEV (reference sequence). V lost 2 bases and J lost 5; bases outside the gene matches: 8.

The CDR3 sequence: CASSLATGTGHYGYTF. CDR3 nucleotides: TGCGCCAGCAGCTTGGCCACCGGGACAGGGCACTATGGCTACACCTTC. This chain joins TRBV5-1 and TRBJ1-2; 9 positions agree with TRBD1. After removal of 0 bases from V and 3 bases from J, the junction contained 6 bases not matched to a gene. The CDR3 consists of 16 residues. Germline CDR1 is SGHRS and CDR2 is YFSETQ.

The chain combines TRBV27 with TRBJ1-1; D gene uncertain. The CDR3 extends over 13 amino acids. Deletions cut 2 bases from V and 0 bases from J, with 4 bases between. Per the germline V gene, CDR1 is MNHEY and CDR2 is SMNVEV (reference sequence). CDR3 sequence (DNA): TGTGCCAGCAGTTTAACAGTGAACACTGAAGCTTTCTTT. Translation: CASSLTVNTEAFF.

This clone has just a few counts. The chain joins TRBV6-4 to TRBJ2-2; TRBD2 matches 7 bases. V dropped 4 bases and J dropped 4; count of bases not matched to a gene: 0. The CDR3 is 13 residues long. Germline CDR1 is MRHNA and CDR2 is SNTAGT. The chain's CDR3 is CASSGGSTGELFF. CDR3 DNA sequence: TGTGCCAGCAGTGGCGGGAGCACCGGGGAGCTGTTTTTT.

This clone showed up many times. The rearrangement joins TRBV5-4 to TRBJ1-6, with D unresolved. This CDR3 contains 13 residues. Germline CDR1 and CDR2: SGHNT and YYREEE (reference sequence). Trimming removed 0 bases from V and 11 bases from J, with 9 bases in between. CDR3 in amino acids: CASSLGGTPPLHF. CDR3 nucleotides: TGTGCCAGCAGCTTGGGGGGAACTCCACCCCTCCACTTT.

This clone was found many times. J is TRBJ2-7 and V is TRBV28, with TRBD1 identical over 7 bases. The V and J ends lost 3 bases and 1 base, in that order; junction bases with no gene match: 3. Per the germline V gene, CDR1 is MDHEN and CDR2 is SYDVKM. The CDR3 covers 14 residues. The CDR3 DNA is TGTGCCAGCAGTTTGTTGACAGGGTCCTACGAGCAGTACTTC. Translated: CASSLLTGSYEQYF.

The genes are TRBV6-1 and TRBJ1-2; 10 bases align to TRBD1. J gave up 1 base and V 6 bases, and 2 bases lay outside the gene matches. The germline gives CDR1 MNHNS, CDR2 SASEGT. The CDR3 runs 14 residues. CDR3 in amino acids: CASSWTGGNYGYTF. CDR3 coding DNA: TGTGCCAGCAGCTGGACAGGGGGTAACTATGGCTACACCTTC.

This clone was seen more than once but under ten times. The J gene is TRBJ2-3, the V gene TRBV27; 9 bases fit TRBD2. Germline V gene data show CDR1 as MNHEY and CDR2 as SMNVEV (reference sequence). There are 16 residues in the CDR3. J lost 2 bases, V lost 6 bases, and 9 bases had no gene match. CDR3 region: CASRSSTSGNTDTQYF. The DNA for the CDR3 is TGTGCCAGCAGGAGCTCGACTAGCGGCAACACAGATACGCAGTATTTT.

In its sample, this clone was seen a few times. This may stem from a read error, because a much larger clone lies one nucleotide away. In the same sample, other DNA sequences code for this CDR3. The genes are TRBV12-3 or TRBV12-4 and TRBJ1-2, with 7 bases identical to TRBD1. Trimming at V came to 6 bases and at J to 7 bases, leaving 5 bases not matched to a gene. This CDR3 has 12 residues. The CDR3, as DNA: TGTGCCAGCAGCCCGACAGGGTTTGGCTACACCTTC. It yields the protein CASSPTGFGYTF.

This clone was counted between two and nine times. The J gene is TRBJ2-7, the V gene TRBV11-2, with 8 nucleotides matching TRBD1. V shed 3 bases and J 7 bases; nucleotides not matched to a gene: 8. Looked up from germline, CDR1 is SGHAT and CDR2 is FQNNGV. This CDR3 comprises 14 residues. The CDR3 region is CASSFTTGDGEQYF. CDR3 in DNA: TGTGCCAGCAGCTTCACGACAGGGGACGGGGAGCAGTACTTC. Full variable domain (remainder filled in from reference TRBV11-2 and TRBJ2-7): EAGVAQSPRYKIIEKRQSVAFWCNPISGHATLYWYQQILGQGPKLLIQFQNNGVVDDSQLPKDRFSAERLKGVDSTLKIQPAKLEDSAVYLCASSFTTGDGEQYFGPGTRLTVT.

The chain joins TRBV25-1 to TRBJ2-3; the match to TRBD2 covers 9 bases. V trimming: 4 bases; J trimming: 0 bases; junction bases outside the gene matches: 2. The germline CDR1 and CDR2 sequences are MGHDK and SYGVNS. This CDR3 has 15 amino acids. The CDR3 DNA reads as TGTGCCAGCAGTGCTAGCGGGAATAGCACAGATACGCAGTATTTT. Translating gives CASSASGNSTDTQYF. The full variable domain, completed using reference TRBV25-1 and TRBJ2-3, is EADIYQTPRYLVIGTGKKITLECSQTMGHDKMYWYQQDPGMELHLIHYSYGVNSTEKGDLSSESTVSRIRTEHFPLTLESARPSHTSQYLCASSASGNSTDTQYFGPGTRLTVL.

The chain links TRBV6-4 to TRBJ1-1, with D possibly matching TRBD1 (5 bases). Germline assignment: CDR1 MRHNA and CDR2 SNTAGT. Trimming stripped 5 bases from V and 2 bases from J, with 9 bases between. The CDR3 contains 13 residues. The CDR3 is CASSIRDNTEAFF. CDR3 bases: TGTGCCAGCAGTATCCGGGACAACACTGAAGCTTTCTTT.

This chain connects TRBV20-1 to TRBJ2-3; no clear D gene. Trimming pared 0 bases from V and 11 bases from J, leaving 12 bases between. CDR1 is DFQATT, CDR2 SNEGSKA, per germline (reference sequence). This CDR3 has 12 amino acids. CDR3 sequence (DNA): TGCAGTGCTAGAGATTCGAGTATTTGGCAGTATTTT. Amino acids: CSARDSSIWQYF.

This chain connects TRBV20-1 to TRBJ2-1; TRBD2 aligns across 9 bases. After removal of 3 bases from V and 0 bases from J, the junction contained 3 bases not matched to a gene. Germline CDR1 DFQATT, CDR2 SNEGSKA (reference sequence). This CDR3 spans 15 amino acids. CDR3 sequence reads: CSARTSGSSYNEQFF. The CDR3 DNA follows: TGCAGTGCTAGGACTAGCGGCAGCTCCTACAATGAGCAGTTCTTC.